This TCR beta chain was recorded in a study of identifying expanded T cells in peripheral blood. General study findings and limits: Clone count variance between two-week samples rose with total template count.

Germline CDR1 reads SGHTA; CDR2 reads FQGNSA. CDR3 length: 14 residues. The V gene end was trimmed by 1 base and the J gene end by 7 bases; junction bases not matched to a gene: 5. Note on this clone: Its antigen remains unknown.

Libraries were prepared by immunoSEQ multiplex PCR; TCRdb keeps only in-frame clonotypes and omits some of them. In the table there are 70,000 or so clones, roughly 90% of which are singletons. The chain is built from TRBV7-2 and TRBJ2-7; TRBD2 aligns across 9 bases. Material for sequencing was blood. The TCR originated in a person aged 18 to 69 in good health. As DNA, the CDR3 is TGTGCCAGCAGCTTAGTAGCGGGAGTTAGAGAGCAGTACTTC. Residues: CASSLVAGVREQYF.